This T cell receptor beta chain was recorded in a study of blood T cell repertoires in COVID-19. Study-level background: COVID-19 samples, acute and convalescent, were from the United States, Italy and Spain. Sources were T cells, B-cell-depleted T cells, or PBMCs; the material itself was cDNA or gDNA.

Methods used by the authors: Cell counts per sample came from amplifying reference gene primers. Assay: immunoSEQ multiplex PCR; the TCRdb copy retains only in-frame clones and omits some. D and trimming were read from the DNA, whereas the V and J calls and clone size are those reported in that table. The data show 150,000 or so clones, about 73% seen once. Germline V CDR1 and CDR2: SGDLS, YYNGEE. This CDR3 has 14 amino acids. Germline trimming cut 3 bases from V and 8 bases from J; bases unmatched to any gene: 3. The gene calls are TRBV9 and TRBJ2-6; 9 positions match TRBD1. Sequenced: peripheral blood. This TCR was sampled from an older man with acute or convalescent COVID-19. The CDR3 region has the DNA TGTGCCAGCAGCGCCGGACAGGGGTCCAACGTCCTGACTTTC. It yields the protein CASSAGQGSNVLTF.